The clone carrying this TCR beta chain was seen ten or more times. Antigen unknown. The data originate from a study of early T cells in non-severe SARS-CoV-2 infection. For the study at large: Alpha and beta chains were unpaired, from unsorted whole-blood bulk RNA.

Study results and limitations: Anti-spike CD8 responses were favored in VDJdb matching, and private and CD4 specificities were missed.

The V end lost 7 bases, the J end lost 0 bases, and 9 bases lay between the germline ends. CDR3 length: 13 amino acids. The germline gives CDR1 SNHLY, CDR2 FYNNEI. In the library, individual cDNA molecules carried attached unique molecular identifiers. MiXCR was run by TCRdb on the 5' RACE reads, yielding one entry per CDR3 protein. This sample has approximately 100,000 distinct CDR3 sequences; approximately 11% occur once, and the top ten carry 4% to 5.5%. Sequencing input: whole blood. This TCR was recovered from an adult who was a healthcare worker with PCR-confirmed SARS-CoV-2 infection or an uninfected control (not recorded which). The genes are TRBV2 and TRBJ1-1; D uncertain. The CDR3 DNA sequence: TGTGCCAGCATGGGAGTATTGAACACTGAAGCTTTCTTT. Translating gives CASMGVLNTEAFF.